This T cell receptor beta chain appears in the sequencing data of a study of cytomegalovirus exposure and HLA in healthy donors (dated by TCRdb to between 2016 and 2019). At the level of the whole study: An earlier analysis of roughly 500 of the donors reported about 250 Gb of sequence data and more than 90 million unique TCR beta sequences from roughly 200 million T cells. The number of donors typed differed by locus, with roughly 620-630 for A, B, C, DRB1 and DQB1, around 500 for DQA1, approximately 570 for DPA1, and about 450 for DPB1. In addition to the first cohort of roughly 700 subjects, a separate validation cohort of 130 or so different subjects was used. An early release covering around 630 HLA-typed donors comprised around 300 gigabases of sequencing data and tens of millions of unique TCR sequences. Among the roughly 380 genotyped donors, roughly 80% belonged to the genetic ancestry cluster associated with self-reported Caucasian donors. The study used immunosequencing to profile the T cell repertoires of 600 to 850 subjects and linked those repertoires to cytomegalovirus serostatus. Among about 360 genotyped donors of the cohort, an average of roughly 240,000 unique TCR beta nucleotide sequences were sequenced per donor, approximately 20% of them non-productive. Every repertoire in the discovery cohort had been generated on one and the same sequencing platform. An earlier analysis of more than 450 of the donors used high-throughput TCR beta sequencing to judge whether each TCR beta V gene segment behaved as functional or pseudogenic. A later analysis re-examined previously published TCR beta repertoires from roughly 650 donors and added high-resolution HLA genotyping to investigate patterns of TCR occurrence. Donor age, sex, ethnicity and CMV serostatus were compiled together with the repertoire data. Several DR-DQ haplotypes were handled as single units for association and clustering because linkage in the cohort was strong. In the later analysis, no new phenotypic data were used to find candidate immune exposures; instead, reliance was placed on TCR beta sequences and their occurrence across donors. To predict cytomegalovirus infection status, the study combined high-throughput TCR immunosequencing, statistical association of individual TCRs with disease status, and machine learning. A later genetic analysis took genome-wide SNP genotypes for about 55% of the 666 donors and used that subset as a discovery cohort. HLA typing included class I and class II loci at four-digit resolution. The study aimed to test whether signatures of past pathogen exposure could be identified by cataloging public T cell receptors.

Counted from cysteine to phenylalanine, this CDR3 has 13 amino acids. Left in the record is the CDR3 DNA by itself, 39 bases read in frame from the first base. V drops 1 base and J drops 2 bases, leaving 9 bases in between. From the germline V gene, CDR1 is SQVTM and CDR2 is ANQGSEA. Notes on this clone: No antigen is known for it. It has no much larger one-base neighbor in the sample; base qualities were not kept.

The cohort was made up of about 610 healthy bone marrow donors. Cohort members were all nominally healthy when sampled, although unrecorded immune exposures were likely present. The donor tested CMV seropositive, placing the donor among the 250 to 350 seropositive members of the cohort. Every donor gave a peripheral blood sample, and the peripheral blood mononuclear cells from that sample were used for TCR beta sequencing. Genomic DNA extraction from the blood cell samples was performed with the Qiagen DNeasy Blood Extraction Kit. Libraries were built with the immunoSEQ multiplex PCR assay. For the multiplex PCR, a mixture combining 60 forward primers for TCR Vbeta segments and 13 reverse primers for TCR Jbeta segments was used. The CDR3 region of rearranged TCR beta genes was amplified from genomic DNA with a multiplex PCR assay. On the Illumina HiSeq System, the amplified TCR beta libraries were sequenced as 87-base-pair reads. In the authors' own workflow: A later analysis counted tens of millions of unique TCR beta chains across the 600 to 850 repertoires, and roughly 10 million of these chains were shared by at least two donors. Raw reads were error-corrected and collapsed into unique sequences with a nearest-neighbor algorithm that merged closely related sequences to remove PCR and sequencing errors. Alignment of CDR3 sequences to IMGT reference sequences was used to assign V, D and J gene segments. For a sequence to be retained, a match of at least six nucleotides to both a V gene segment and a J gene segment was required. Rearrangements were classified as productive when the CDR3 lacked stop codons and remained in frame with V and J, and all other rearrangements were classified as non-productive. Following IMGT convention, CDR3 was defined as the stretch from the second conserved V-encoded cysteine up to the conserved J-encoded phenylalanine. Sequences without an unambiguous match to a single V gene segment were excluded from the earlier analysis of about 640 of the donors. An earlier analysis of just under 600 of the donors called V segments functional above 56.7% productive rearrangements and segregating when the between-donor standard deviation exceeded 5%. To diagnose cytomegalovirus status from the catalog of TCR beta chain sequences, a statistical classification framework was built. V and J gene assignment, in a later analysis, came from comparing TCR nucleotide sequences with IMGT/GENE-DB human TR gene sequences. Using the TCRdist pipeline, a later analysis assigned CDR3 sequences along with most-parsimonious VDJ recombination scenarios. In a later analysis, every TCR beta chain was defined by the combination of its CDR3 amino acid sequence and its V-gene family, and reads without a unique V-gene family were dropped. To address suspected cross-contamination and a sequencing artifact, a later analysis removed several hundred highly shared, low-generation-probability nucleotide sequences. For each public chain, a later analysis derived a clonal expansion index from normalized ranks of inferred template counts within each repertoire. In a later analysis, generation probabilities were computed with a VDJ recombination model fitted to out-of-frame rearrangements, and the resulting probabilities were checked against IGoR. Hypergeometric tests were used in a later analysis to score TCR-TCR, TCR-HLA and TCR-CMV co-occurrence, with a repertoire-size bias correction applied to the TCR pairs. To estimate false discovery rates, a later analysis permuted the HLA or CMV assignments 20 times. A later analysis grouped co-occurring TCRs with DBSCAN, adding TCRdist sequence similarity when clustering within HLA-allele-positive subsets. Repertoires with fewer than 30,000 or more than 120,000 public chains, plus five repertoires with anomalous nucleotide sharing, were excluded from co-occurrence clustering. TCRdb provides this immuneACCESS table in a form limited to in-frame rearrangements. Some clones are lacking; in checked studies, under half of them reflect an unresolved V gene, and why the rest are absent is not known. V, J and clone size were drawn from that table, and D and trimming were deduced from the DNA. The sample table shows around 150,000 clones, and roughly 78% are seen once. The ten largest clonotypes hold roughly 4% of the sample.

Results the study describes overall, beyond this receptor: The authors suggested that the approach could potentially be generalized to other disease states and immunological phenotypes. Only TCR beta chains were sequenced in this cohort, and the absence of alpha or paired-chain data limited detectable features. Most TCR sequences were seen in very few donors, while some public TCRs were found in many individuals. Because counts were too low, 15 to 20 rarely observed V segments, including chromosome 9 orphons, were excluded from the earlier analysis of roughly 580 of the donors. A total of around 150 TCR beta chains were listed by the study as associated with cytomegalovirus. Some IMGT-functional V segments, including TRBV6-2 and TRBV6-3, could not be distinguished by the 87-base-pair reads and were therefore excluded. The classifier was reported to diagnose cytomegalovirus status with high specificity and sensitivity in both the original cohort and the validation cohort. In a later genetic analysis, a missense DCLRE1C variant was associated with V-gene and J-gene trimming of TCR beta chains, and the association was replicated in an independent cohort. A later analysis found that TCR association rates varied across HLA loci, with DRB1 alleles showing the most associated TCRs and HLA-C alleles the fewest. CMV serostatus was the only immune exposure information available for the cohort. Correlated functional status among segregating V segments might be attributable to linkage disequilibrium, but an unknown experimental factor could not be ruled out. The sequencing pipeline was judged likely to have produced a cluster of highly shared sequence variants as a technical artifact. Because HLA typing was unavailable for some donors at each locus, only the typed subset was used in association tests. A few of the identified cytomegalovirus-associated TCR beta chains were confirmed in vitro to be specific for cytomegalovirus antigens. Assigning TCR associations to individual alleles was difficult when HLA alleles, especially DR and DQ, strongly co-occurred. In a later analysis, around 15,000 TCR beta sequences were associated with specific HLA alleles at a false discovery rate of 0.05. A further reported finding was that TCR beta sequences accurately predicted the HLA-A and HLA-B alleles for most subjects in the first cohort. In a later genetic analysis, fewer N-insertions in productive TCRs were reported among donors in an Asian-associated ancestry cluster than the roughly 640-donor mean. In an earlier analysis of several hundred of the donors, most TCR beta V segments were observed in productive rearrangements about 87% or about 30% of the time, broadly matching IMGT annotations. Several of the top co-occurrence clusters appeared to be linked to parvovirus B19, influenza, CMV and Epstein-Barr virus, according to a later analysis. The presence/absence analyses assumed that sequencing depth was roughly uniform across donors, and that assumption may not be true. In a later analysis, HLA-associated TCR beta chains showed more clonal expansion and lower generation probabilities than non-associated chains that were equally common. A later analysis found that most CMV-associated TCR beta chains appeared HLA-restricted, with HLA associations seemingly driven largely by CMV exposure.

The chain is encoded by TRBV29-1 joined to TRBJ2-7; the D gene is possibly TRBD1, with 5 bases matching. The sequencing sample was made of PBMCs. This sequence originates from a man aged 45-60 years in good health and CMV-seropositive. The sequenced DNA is TGCAGCGTTGAAGCAGGGAAGGCCTACGAGCAGTACTTC. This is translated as CSVEAGKAYEQYF.